Shown below are 16 T cell receptor beta chains from a single sample sequenced in a study of blood T cell repertoires in COVID-19. The method was immunoSEQ multiplex PCR; TCRdb's version includes in-frame clones alone and lacks a portion of them. Of about 150,000 clones listed, 70% to 90% are singletons. Specimen: peripheral blood. All receptors derive from a woman in her 70s with acute or convalescent COVID-19.

DNA of the CDR3: TGTGCCAGTAGTCCCGGGGGTAGCACAGATACGCAGTATTTT. It translates to CASSPGGSTDTQYF. The chain joins TRBV19 to TRBJ2-3; tentative D call: TRBD2 (6 bases). Germline V CDR1 and CDR2: LNHDA, SQIVND (reference sequence). Trimming took 5 bases from V and 0 from J, leaving 9 bases between them. The CDR3 is 14 amino acids.

The chain has TRBV5-1 and TRBJ2-2; TRBD1 matches 9 bases. CDR1 is SGHRS, CDR2 YFSETQ, per germline. The CDR3 is made up of 18 amino acids. The V and J ends lost 4 bases and 0 bases, in that order; junction bases with no gene match: 10. Here the CDR3 DNA reads TGCGCCAGCAGCCACCGGGACAGGGATGGGTCGAACACCGGGGAGCTGTTTTTT. Protein product: CASSHRDRDGSNTGELFF.

This clone turned up a few times. The J gene is TRBJ2-3, the V gene TRBV19; 13 positions agree with TRBD2. The CDR3 loop spans 15 amino acids. The V and J ends lost 8 bases and 2 bases, in that order; junction bases with no gene match: 4. CDR1 is LNHDA and CDR2 is SQIVND in the germline V gene (reference sequence). The CDR3 DNA reads TGTGCCAGTGGAACTAGCGGGGGGGACACAGATACGCAGTATTTT. Translating it yields CASGTSGGDTDTQYF.

The rearrangement links TRBV7-2 to TRBJ2-1; 9 bases match TRBD2. CDR1 and CDR2 from the germline V gene are SGHTA and FQGNSA. The CDR3 runs to 15 residues. Trimming cost V 5 bases and J 10 bases; bases outside gene matches: 12. CDR3 protein: CASSLEPGTSREQFF. DNA of the CDR3: TGTGCCAGCAGCCTCGAACCCGGGACTAGCAGGGAGCAGTTCTTC.

There are a few counts of this clone. The gene calls are TRBV7-2 and TRBJ2-2, with a tentative D call TRBD2 (5 bases). Germline assignment: CDR1 SGHTA and CDR2 FQGNSA. This CDR3 region has 15 residues. The V end lost 3 bases, the J end lost 5 bases, and 13 bases lay between the germline ends. The CDR3 spells CASSLLGVGTGELFF. The CDR3 DNA reads TGTGCCAGCAGCTTGTTGGGAGTAGGAACCGGGGAGCTGTTTTTT.

The chain has TRBV2 and TRBJ2-5, with TRBD2 identical over 8 bases. This CDR3 contains 16 residues. Germline CDR1 SNHLY, CDR2 FYNNEI. V lost 6 bases and J lost 5; bases outside the gene matches: 14. The CDR3 region is CASRIPAGGRFETQYF. The CDR3, as DNA: TGTGCCAGCAGAATTCCGGCGGGGGGACGGTTCGAGACCCAGTACTTC.

The V and J genes are TRBV9 and TRBJ2-1; the D is unclear. Germline lookup yields CDR1 SGDLS and CDR2 YYNGEE. The CDR3 runs 13 residues. V was trimmed by 1 base and J by 5 bases, leaving 7 bases between them. CDR3 loop: CASSVPGHNEQFF. Written as DNA, the CDR3 is TGTGCCAGCAGCGTACCGGGTCACAATGAGCAGTTCTTC.

There are a few counts of this clone. This chain links TRBV4-2 with TRBJ1-2; D not certain. This CDR3 comprises 13 residues. Germline CDR1 and CDR2: LGHNA and YNFKEQ. The germline V and J ends were trimmed by 1 base and 2 bases, with 5 bases remaining between them. For the CDR3, the DNA is TGTGCCAGCAGCCAAGCCCTCAACTATGGCTACACCTTC. Translating it yields CASSQALNYGYTF.

The chain carries TRBV4-1 and TRBJ2-3, with 12 bases identical to TRBD2. Germline CDR1 reads MGHRA; CDR2 reads YSYEKL. CDR3 length: 18 amino acids. V was clipped by 5 bases and J by 0 bases; unmatched bases: 9. The CDR3, as DNA: TGCGCCAGCAGCAGACTAGCGGGGGAGAGATCTAGCACAGATACGCAGTATTTT. It yields the protein CASSRLAGERSSTDTQYF.

The rearrangement joins TRBV19 to TRBJ2-6; D is possibly TRBD1 (5 bases). The germline gives CDR1 LNHDA, CDR2 SQIVND (reference sequence). This CDR3 has 15 amino acids. Trimming stripped 3 bases from V and 0 bases from J, with 6 bases between. For the CDR3, the DNA is TGTGCCAGTAGTATCAGGGACTCTGGGGCCAACGTCCTGACTTTC. Its protein product is CASSIRDSGANVLTF.

This rearrangement joins TRBV4-2 to TRBJ2-5, with 13 bases lining up with TRBD2. The CDR3 is made up of 17 amino acids. Germline loops: CDR1 LGHNA, CDR2 YNFKEQ. Germline trimming cut 0 bases from V and 4 bases from J; bases unmatched to any gene: 5. CDR3 sequence (DNA): TGTGCCAGCAGCCAAGATGAACTAGCGGGGGGGCCAGAGACCCAGTACTTC. It is translated as CASSQDELAGGPETQYF.

This clone was seen only once. The rearrangement joins TRBV6-5 to TRBJ1-5, with D uncertain. V gave up 0 bases and J gave up 1 base, with 7 bases separating them. CDR3 length: 15 amino acids. CDR1 and CDR2 from the germline V gene are MNHEY and SVGAGI. In DNA form, the CDR3 reads TGTGCCAGCAGTTACTCGGCAGTGAGCAATCAGCCCCAGCATTTT. Translated: CASSYSAVSNQPQHF.

The chain uses TRBV27 and TRBJ1-5; 8 nucleotides agree with TRBD1. V gave up 6 bases and J gave up 7 bases; unmatched junction bases: 8. CDR1 and CDR2 from the germline V gene are MNHEY and SMNVEV (reference sequence). This CDR3 is built from 14 residues. CDR3 coding DNA: TGTGCCAGCAGACGGACAGGGAAAGAGCAGCCCCAGCATTTT. Amino acid sequence: CASRRTGKEQPQHF.

The gene calls are TRBV18 and TRBJ2-3; D call uncertain. Trimming cost V 1 base and J 4 bases, with 12 bases left between them. The CDR3 extends over 15 amino acids. Germline V lookup: CDR1 KGHSH, CDR2 LQKENI. CDR3 sequence (DNA): TGTGCCAGCTCACCACTCTCCTCCCCCCCAGATACGCAGTATTTT. It specifies CASSPLSSPPDTQYF.

V is TRBV20-1 and J is TRBJ2-5; possible D gene TRBD2, 5 bases. This CDR3 is 11 amino acids long. Germline V gives CDR1 DFQATT, CDR2 SNEGSKA (reference sequence). V lost 4 bases and J 7 bases, leaving 10 bases between the germline ends. The CDR3 is CSANRGGTQYF. In DNA, the CDR3 is TGCAGTGCTAACAGAGGAGGGACCCAGTACTTC.

The chain links TRBV3-1 (or the pseudogene TRBV3-2) to TRBJ1-5; a weak D match, TRBD1 (5 bases). Trimming stripped 0 bases from V and 2 bases from J, with 14 bases between. This CDR3 contains 17 residues. CDR1 is LGHDT, CDR2 YNNKEL, per germline (reference sequence). CDR3 in amino acids: CASSQEGGRGGNQPQHF. The CDR3 nucleotides are TGTGCCAGCAGCCAAGAAGGTGGACGGGGGGGCAATCAGCCCCAGCATTTT.